The present T cell receptor beta chain was sequenced within a study of blood T cells in healthy people across ages. This clonotype was picked up a small number of times. Its antigen remains unknown. Sample-barcoded 5' priming and a J-beta primer mix drove a second PCR of about 6 to 12 cycles. TCRdb re-called the 5' RACE reads with MiXCR, one entry per CDR3 protein. Among about 1,400,000 distinct CDR3 sequences listed, roughly 60% were seen once. Whole-study results and caveats: Leaving the PBMCs unsorted stopped any conclusive comparison of naive versus antigen-experienced cells.

V gave up 1 base and J gave up 8 bases, with 10 bases separating them. The CDR3 totals 14 residues. Germline-derived CDR1 and CDR2 are SGHRS and YFSETQ. The source of this sequence is a man aged 18 to 30 in good health. The chain employs TRBV5-1 and TRBJ1-6; D is undetermined. Sequencing was performed on blood. The chain's CDR3 is CASSLRAWDSPLHF. CDR3 in DNA: TGCGCCAGCAGCTTGAGAGCGTGGGATTCACCCCTCCACTTT.